The 28 T cell receptor beta chains presented below share a single source sample, sequenced in a study of blood T cell repertoires in COVID-19. Only in-frame clones appear in the TCRdb table, and some are missing; sequencing was by immunoSEQ multiplex PCR. The sample lists around 300,000 clones; just under 90% were seen once. The sample comprised PBMCs or T cells enriched from blood (not recorded which). The receptor source for this set is a woman aged 55-75 years who had recovered from COVID-19.

As concerns this clone: The sample carries other DNA sequences with the same CDR3. This chain joins TRBV24-1 and TRBJ2-7; D is undetermined. The length of the CDR3 is 13 residues. The V end was cut by 4 bases, the J end by 0 bases, with 6 bases between. The germline V gene has CDR1 KGHDR and CDR2 SFDVKD. The CDR3 DNA reads TGTGCCACCAGTGACCCTCTCTCCTACGAGCAGTACTTC. Translated, it gives CATSDPLSYEQYF.

This clone was picked up one time. The J gene is TRBJ1-2, the V gene TRBV27, with a tentative D call TRBD1 (6 bases). CDR3 length: 18 residues. Germline CDR1 is MNHEY and CDR2 is SMNVEV (reference sequence). V was clipped by 4 bases and J by 4 bases, with 25 bases between them. Here the CDR3 reads CASSSLGGQTAHPYGYTF. The CDR3 nucleotides are TGTGCCAGCAGTTCCCTCGGGGGGCAGACGGCGCACCCCTATGGCTACACCTTC.

The chain uses TRBV5-5 and TRBJ2-7; D gene uncertain. CDR1 is SGHKS, CDR2 YYEKEE, per germline (reference sequence). V dropped 0 bases and J dropped 0 bases, with 22 bases sitting between them. The CDR3 totals 19 residues. Here the CDR3 reads CASSLDPDTLSLASYEQYF. CDR3 nucleotide sequence: TGTGCCAGCAGCTTGGACCCTGACACCCTCTCCCTCGCCTCCTACGAGCAGTACTTC.

The chain recombines TRBV27 with TRBJ1-2; possibly TRBD1 for D (5 bases). This CDR3 spans 14 amino acids. V was trimmed by 0 bases and J by 3 bases, leaving 8 bases between them. Germline V gives CDR1 MNHEY, CDR2 SMNVEV (reference sequence). CDR3 DNA sequence: TGTGCCAGCAGTTTATCGGGGGGTGACTATGGCTACACCTTC. It is translated as CASSLSGGDYGYTF.

The V gene is TRBV19, the J gene TRBJ1-2; TRBD1 might be the D (6 bases). CDR1 LNHDA and CDR2 SQIVND come from the germline V gene (reference sequence). Trimming took off 9 bases at V and 4 bases at J, with 15 bases between the two ends. The length of the CDR3 is 13 residues. The CDR3 DNA reads as TGTGCCAGCCACCTACAGGGATTCTATGGCTACACCTTC. It translates to CASHLQGFYGYTF.

This clone was counted a few times. J is TRBJ2-2 and V is TRBV4-2; perhaps TRBD2 as D (6 bases). CDR1 and CDR2 from the germline V gene are LGHNA and YNFKEQ. V lost 4 bases to trimming and J lost 5 bases, with 17 bases between them. The CDR3 consists of 16 residues. CDR3: CASSPATSSGTGELFF. The CDR3 region has the DNA TGTGCCAGCAGCCCGGCCACTAGCAGTGGGACCGGGGAGCTGTTTTTT.

The chain links TRBV28 to TRBJ1-4; a possible D gene is TRBD1 (6 bases). Deletions cut 5 bases from V and 8 bases from J, with 21 bases between. This CDR3 is 16 amino acids long. Per the germline V gene, CDR1 is MDHEN and CDR2 is SYDVKM. CDR3 nucleotides: TGTGCCAGCAGTCCCCCCCGGGGGGGCCGAGGAGAAAAACTGTTTTTT. Residues: CASSPPRGGRGEKLFF. Full variable domain (missing parts from reference TRBV28 and TRBJ1-4): DVKVTQSSRYLVKRTGEKVFLECVQDMDHENMFWYRQDPGLGLRLIYFSYDVKMKEKGDIPEGYSVSREKKERFSLILESASTNQTSMYLCASSPPRGGRGEKLFFGSGTQLSVL.

In its sample, this clone was seen once. The rearrangement joins TRBV9 to TRBJ2-2, with 10 bases aligning to TRBD1. Germline loops: CDR1 SGDLS, CDR2 YYNGEE. V was pared by 3 bases and J by 3 bases, with 8 bases of the junction left unmatched. The CDR3 length is 17 residues. Written as DNA, the CDR3 is TGTGCCAGCAGCGCCCGACAGGGGGCCTTTTACACCGGGGAGCTGTTTTTT. Its translation: CASSARQGAFYTGELFF.

A single count supports this clone. This rearrangement joins TRBV27 to TRBJ1-4, with TRBD1 matching 9 bases. This CDR3 is built from 14 residues. Germline lookup yields CDR1 MNHEY and CDR2 SMNVEV (reference sequence). V shed 6 bases, J shed 4 bases, and the junction held 3 bases outside the gene matches. CDR3 region: CASSRTGVNEKLFF. The CDR3 region has the DNA TGTGCCAGCAGCCGGACAGGGGTTAATGAAAAACTGTTTTTT.

The chain links TRBV15 to TRBJ1-6; D unclear. Germline-derived CDR1 and CDR2 are LNHNV and YYDKDF (reference sequence). The CDR3 is 13 amino acids. The V end lost 0 bases, the J end lost 10 bases, and 7 bases lay between the germline ends. Here the CDR3 DNA reads TGTGCCACCAGCAGAGATTTGCGCTCACCCCTCCACTTT. As protein: CATSRDLRSPLHF. The full variable domain, completed using reference TRBV15 and TRBJ1-6, is DAMVIQNPRYQVTQFGKPVTLSCSQTLNHNVMYWYQQKSSQAPKLLFHYYDKDFNNEADTPDNFQSRRPNTSFCFLDIRSPGLGDTAMYLCATSRDLRSPLHFGNGTRLTVT.

The CDR3 loop is CASSLHETARDGYTF. The CDR3 coding sequence is TGTGCCAGCAGCTTACATGAGACAGCCCGGGATGGCTACACCTTC. The J gene is TRBJ1-2, the V gene TRBV11-1; possibly TRBD1 for D (5 bases). Germline V gene lookup returns CDR1 SGHAT and CDR2 FQDESV (reference sequence). The CDR3 sequence is 15 residues long. Between the trimmed V and J ends, which lost 2 bases and 6 bases, there was a span of 16 bases.

This sequence joins TRBV10-3 and TRBJ1-5, with 8 positions matching TRBD1. Unmatched junction bases numbered 7, after V lost 6 bases and J lost 3 bases. Per the germline V gene, CDR1 is ENHRY and CDR2 is SYGVKD. The CDR3 runs 15 residues. The CDR3: CAIRTGEGNNQPQHF. The DNA for the CDR3 is TGTGCCATCAGGACAGGGGAGGGGAACAATCAGCCCCAGCATTTT.

The gene calls are TRBV30 and TRBJ2-2, with 10 nucleotides matching TRBD1. Trimming cost V 3 bases and J 5 bases; bases outside gene matches: 6. The CDR3 contains 15 residues. Per germline, CDR1 GTSNPN and CDR2 SVGIG (reference sequence). DNA for the CDR3: TGTGCCTGGAGAGGAGACAGGGGGCGGACCGGGGAGCTGTTTTTT. Its translation is CAWRGDRGRTGELFF.

This chain connects TRBV7-3 to TRBJ1-1; 7 positions match TRBD1. The CDR3 covers 14 residues. From germline, CDR1 is SGHTA and CDR2 FQGTGA. V lost 0 bases and J lost 8; bases outside the gene matches: 6. CDR3 sequence: CASSLTQGTTEAFF. In DNA, the CDR3 is TGTGCCAGCAGCTTAACACAGGGGACGACAGAAGCTTTCTTT.

The chain recombines TRBV2 with TRBJ1-5; D possibly corresponds to TRBD1 (5 bases). Germline V gene lookup returns CDR1 SNHLY and CDR2 FYNNEI. This CDR3 region has 14 residues. The V gene lost 3 bases and the J gene lost 3 bases, with 9 bases spanning the gap. CDR3 region: CASSEQGINQPQHF. The CDR3 region has the DNA TGTGCCAGCAGTGAGCAGGGTATCAATCAGCCCCAGCATTTT. The full variable domain, its missing parts supplied by reference TRBV2 and TRBJ1-5, is EPEVTQTPSHQVTQMGQEVILRCVPISNHLYFYWYRQILGQKVEFLVSFYNNEISEKSEIFDDQFSVERPDGSNFTLKIRSTKLEDSAMYFCASSEQGINQPQHFGDGTRLSIL.

This chain uses TRBV19 with TRBJ2-7; the match to TRBD1 covers 7 bases. The CDR3 covers 13 residues. J was trimmed by 3 bases and V by 1 base; bases with no gene match: 0. Germline assignment: CDR1 LNHDA and CDR2 SQIVND (reference sequence). The CDR3 sequence is CASSIGTGYEQYF. CDR3 in DNA: TGTGCCAGTAGTATAGGGACAGGCTACGAGCAGTACTTC. Complete variable domain (other parts from reference TRBV19 and TRBJ2-7): DGGITQSPKYLFRKEGQNVTLSCEQNLNHDAMYWYRQDPGQGLRLIYYSQIVNDFQKGDIAEGYSVSREKKESFPLTVTSAQKNPTAFYLCASSIGTGYEQYFGPGTRLTVT.

The chain employs TRBV18 and TRBJ2-3; the match to TRBD1 covers 10 bases. The CDR3 is 21 amino acids. Germline loops: CDR1 KGHSH, CDR2 LQKENI. J lost 1 base, V lost 5 bases, and 21 bases had no gene match. The CDR3 DNA reads TGTGCCAGCTCATTGAGATTAGTCCCCGGGACAGGGGACCAACGCACAGATACGCAGTATTTT. Translation gives CASSLRLVPGTGDQRTDTQYF.

The J gene is TRBJ2-1, the V gene TRBV10-3; 8 nucleotides agree with TRBD2. The J segment lost 9 bases and the V segment lost 9 bases, leaving 7 bases of the junction unmatched. Germline assignment: CDR1 ENHRY and CDR2 SYGVKD. CDR3 length: 12 residues. The CDR3 reads CAIYGGGGEQFF. DNA of the CDR3: TGTGCCATTTACGGGGGGGGCGGTGAGCAGTTCTTC.

The genes are TRBV6-5 and TRBJ2-5; 7 bases are shared with TRBD2. V lost 2 bases to trimming and J lost 6 bases; unmatched junction nucleotides: 6. Germline assignment: CDR1 MNHEY and CDR2 SVGAGI. The CDR3 has 14 residues. CDR3 sequence reads: CASSYGASGKTQYF. In DNA form, the CDR3 reads TGTGCCAGCAGTTACGGGGCTAGCGGAAAGACCCAGTACTTC.

The rearrangement links TRBV10-3 to TRBJ2-1; 11 bases align to TRBD2. Unmatched junction bases numbered 4, after V lost 0 bases and J lost 6 bases. This CDR3 comprises 16 residues. The germline gives CDR1 ENHRY, CDR2 SYGVKD. CDR3 nucleotide sequence: TGTGCCATCAGTGAGTCCCTAGCGGGAGGTCCCAATGAGCAGTTCTTC. Translating it yields CAISESLAGGPNEQFF.

This clone was counted a single time. The chain joins TRBV5-1 to TRBJ2-6, with D possibly being TRBD1 (6 bases). Trimming cost V 2 bases and J 0 bases, with 15 bases left between them. The CDR3 runs to 18 residues. The germline CDR1 and CDR2 sequences are SGHRS and YFSETQ. The CDR3 DNA is TGCGCCAGCAGCTTTGGTGGGGGCCTCAGCTCTGGGGCCAACGTCCTGACTTTC. Its protein product is CASSFGGGLSSGANVLTF.

The chain has TRBV29-1 and TRBJ2-2; 8 positions agree with TRBD2. The CDR3 is 15 amino acids. V gave up 4 bases and J gave up 0 bases; unmatched junction bases: 4. Germline lookup yields CDR1 SQVTM and CDR2 ANQGSEA. CDR3: CSVVQAGANTGELFF. The CDR3 coding sequence is TGCAGCGTTGTACAAGCGGGAGCGAACACCGGGGAGCTGTTTTTT.

V usage is TRBV3-1 (or the pseudogene TRBV3-2) and J usage is TRBJ1-2; a weak D match, TRBD1 (6 bases). CDR3 length: 13 residues. Germline-derived CDR1 and CDR2 are LGHDT and YNNKEL (reference sequence). V dropped 1 base and J dropped 7 bases, with 10 bases sitting between them. CDR3: CASSQAGGAGYTF. In DNA form, the CDR3 reads TGTGCCAGCAGCCAAGCGGGGGGGGCTGGCTACACCTTC.

The chain links TRBV19 to TRBJ1-5, with 10 nucleotides matching TRBD1. The germline V gene has CDR1 LNHDA and CDR2 SQIVND (reference sequence). This CDR3 spans 17 amino acids. The V gene end was trimmed by 0 bases and the J gene end by 1 base; junction bases not matched to a gene: 3. The CDR3 DNA reads TGTGCCAGTAGTATAGATCTGGGACAGGGGAGCAATCAGCCCCAGCATTTT. The encoded protein is CASSIDLGQGSNQPQHF.

The CDR3 coding sequence is TGTGCCAGAAGCTTCACTAGCGGGGGGGCCATGGAGACCCAGTACTTC. Its protein is CARSFTSGGAMETQYF. The V call is TRBV7-5, the J call TRBJ2-5; TRBD2 is taken as the D call from the table, unchecked against the DNA. TRBV7-5 is annotated as a pseudogene. The CDR3 runs to 16 residues.

This chain joins TRBV7-9 and TRBJ1-2, with TRBD1 matching 7 bases. The length of the CDR3 is 13 residues. Germline V gene data show CDR1 as SEHNR and CDR2 as FQNEAQ (reference sequence). Germline trimming cut 5 bases from V and 6 bases from J; bases unmatched to any gene: 6. In DNA form, the CDR3 reads TGTGCCAGCAGCCTGACAGGGCTGCATGGCTACACCTTC. This codes for CASSLTGLHGYTF.

The chain joins TRBV3-1 (or the pseudogene TRBV3-2) to TRBJ1-1; D ambiguous. The CDR3 sequence is 16 residues long. V was pared by 1 base and J by 1 base, with 13 bases between. Germline values: CDR1 LGHDT, CDR2 YNNKEL (reference sequence). The CDR3 coding sequence is TGTGCCAGCAGCCAAGTTCTGGGCGGGGAGAACACTGAAGCTTTCTTT. This codes for CASSQVLGGENTEAFF.

V gene TRBV12-3 or TRBV12-4 combines with J gene TRBJ1-2; D is undetermined. The CDR3 runs 13 residues. V was trimmed by 3 bases and J by 1 base, leaving 6 bases between them. For the CDR3, the DNA is TGTGCCAGCAGTTTTAACAGTAACTATGGCTACACCTTC. It translates to CASSFNSNYGYTF.